This TCR beta chain was identified during a study of patients and donors after allogeneic stem cell transplantation. At least ten counts were recorded for this clonotype. This CDR3 has 14 residues. Germline values: CDR1 KGHDR, CDR2 SFDVKD. Trimming removed 5 bases from V and 0 bases from J, with 10 bases in between. From the RT-PCR reads, TCRdb called clonotypes with MiXCR, one entry per CDR3 protein. The sample lists about 960,000 distinct CDR3 sequences, roughly 18% seen once, with around 6% in the top ten. The sequence was collected from a human donor who was either an allogeneic HSCT recipient or a stem cell or donor lymphocyte infusion donor (not recorded which). It is not recorded whose cells these are; they may come from a transplant donor. Input material: blood, either unsorted or a sorted T cell fraction (not recorded which). The J gene is TRBJ2-7, the V gene TRBV24-1; TRBD2 is a possible D gene (6 bases). Here the CDR3 DNA reads TGTGCCACCAGTGCCGCGGGGTCCTCCTACGAGCAGTACTTC. Translating gives CATSAAGSSYEQYF.